A selection of T cell receptor beta chains follows, all from one sample in a study of cytomegalovirus exposure and HLA in healthy donors. Profiling relied on immunoSEQ multiplex PCR, and the TCRdb table lists in-frame clones only, not all of them. The table shows some 160,000 clones, with around 80% occurring only once. The sample consisted of PBMCs. The receptors come from a woman aged 40 to 50 in good health and CMV-seropositive. The conserved cysteine and the conserved F or W are not part of the CDR3 here. Each record gives: J gene, D gene, V gene, CDR3 protein. A D gene is named only where the DNA matches it firmly.

J: TRBJ1-1
D: NA
V: TRBV28
CDR3: ATSGELNTEAF

J: TRBJ1-1
D: NA
V: TRBV4-3
CDR3: ASSQVGAPNTEAF

J: TRBJ2-3
D: NA
V: TRBV5-1
CDR3: ASGSTGSRDTQY

J: TRBJ2-7
D: TRBD1
V: TRBV4-2
CDR3: ASSQDLPGPGQSSYEQY

J: TRBJ2-1
D: NA
V: TRBV11-3
CDR3: ASSLDHVVVNEQF

J: TRBJ2-1
D: TRBD1
V: TRBV18
CDR3: ASSPPIGDRGSNEQF

J: TRBJ2-1
D: NA
V: TRBV9
CDR3: ASSVAGVFNEQF

J: TRBJ1-1
D: NA
V: TRBV9
CDR3: ASSEGTGRTEAF

J: TRBJ1-1
D: TRBD1
V: TRBV18
CDR3: ASSPGTGSSEAF

J: NA
D: TRBD1
V: TRBV4-3
CDR3: ASSQWVSSTGKDEQY

J: NA
D: NA
V: TRBV7-4
CDR3: ASSLWVWGRGFVPYEQY

J: TRBJ2-7
D: TRBD1
V: TRBV7-2
CDR3: ASSLAVTGTGQNEQY

J: TRBJ2-3
D: TRBD2
V: TRBV18
CDR3: ASSSSGGLIDTQY

J: TRBJ1-3
D: NA
V: TRBV7-9
CDR3: ASSFNRVSGNTIY

J: TRBJ2-1
D: TRBD2
V: TRBV5-4
CDR3: ASSLGLAGGYNEQF

J: TRBJ1-5
D: NA
V: TRBV15
CDR3: ATSRDGGQPQH

J: TRBJ1-2
D: NA
V: TRBV13
CDR3: ASSSQTQGWESGPFTYGYT

J: TRBJ1-2
D: NA
V: TRBV7-8
CDR3: ASSLGGAYGYT

J: TRBJ1-1
D: TRBD1
V: TRBV29-1
CDR3: SVEGRQGNTEAF

J: TRBJ2-1
D: TRBD1
V: TRBV6-1
CDR3: ASIRTGMMNEQF

J: TRBJ2-6
D: NA
V: TRBV7-9
CDR3: ATGAGANVLT

J: TRBJ2-5
D: NA
V: TRBV13
CDR3: ASSSRPGETQY

J: TRBJ1-1
D: NA
V: TRBV6-1
CDR3: ASSEAGRVTEAF

J: TRBJ1-5
D: NA
V: TRBV6-1
CDR3: ASRENSNQPQH

J: TRBJ2-3
D: TRBD2
V: TRBV9
CDR3: ASSGGGWTDTQY

J: TRBJ1-1
D: NA
V: TRBV27
CDR3: ASSFGLRPGGNTEAF

J: TRBJ1-1
D: NA
V: TRBV2
CDR3: ASSDRRTENRAF

J: TRBJ1-1
D: TRBD1
V: TRBV30
CDR3: AWSVPGDRRNTEAF

J: TRBJ2-7
D: TRBD2
V: TRBV27
CDR3: ASSLSSGGPYEQY

J: TRBJ2-7
D: NA
V: TRBV7-9
CDR3: ASSLSAGLGQY

J: TRBJ2-3
D: NA
V: TRBV2
CDR3: ASSHLPADTQY

J: TRBJ2-7
D: TRBD2
V: TRBV10-2
CDR3: ASSEPLAGTFSYEQY

J: TRBJ2-3
D: TRBD2
V: TRBV5-1
CDR3: ASSLGIGGRTDTQY

J: TRBJ2-5
D: TRBD2
V: TRBV5-3
CDR3: ARSLATSGKTQY

J: NA
D: NA
V: TRBV6-1
CDR3: ASTRSLLASYEQY